This TCR beta chain was captured in a study of T cell responses to AZD1222 COVID-19 vaccine. Germline V lookup: CDR1 LNHDA, CDR2 SQIVND (reference sequence). The J segment lost 0 bases and the V segment lost 6 bases, leaving 4 bases of the junction unmatched. The CDR3 consists of 15 residues. Libraries were prepared by immunoSEQ multiplex PCR; TCRdb keeps only in-frame clonotypes and omits some of them. The repertoire holds around 110,000 clones, with 93% as singletons. The sequenced sample was peripheral blood, obtained on day 0 of AZD1222 vaccination. This TCR came from an adult in good health. The chain joins TRBV19 to TRBJ2-1, with 8 nucleotides matching TRBD2. The CDR3 bases are TGTGCCAGTAGGCCCCTAGCGGGCTCCTACAATGAGCAGTTCTTC. Protein product: CASRPLAGSYNEQFF.